This entry lists 9 T cell receptor beta chains sequenced from one sample in a study of blood T cell repertoires in COVID-19 (dated by TCRdb to the early 2020s). Library preparation was by the immunoSEQ multiplex PCR assay. The immuneACCESS repertoire file appears here via TCRdb, limited to in-frame rearrangements. These files lack a portion of the clones; in checked studies, under half of the deficit traces to unresolved V genes, and the cause of the others is not known. Across this sample there are about 250,000 clones, with around 90% seen only once. The ten largest account for roughly 0.96% of the sample. Sequencing used peripheral blood. These receptors originate from a middle-aged woman who had recovered from COVID-19.

The chain recombines TRBV4-2 with TRBJ2-2; 9 positions agree with TRBD2. This CDR3 comprises 15 residues. Germline V gene data show CDR1 as LGHNA and CDR2 as YNFKEQ. V was pared by 0 bases and J by 7 bases, with 3 bases of the junction left unmatched. The CDR3 region has the DNA TGTGCCAGCAGCCAAGAGGGAGCGGGAGGCGGGGAGCTGTTTTTT. This codes for CASSQEGAGGGELFF.

This clone has a single count. The V call is TRBV11-3, the J call TRBJ2-7; TRBD2 agrees at 13 bases. The CDR3 totals 15 residues. CDR1 is SGHNT, CDR2 YENEEA, per germline. The CDR3 DNA reads TGTGCCAGCAGCCCCGGGGGACTAGCGGGACCGGTCCCCGCCGTC. Its translation is CASSPGGLAGPVPAV.

The genes are TRBV5-5 and TRBJ1-2; D is unclear. V was trimmed by 4 bases and J by 9 bases, leaving 16 bases between them. The CDR3 contains 13 residues. Germline values: CDR1 SGHKS, CDR2 YYEKEE (reference sequence). The chain's CDR3 is CASSPLGLLSYTF. The CDR3 DNA follows: TGTGCCAGCAGCCCCCTAGGCCTCCTGAGCTACACCTTC.

CDR3 sequence reads: CASSPPTQGAYNEQFF. In DNA, the CDR3 is TGCGCCAGCAGCCCCCCGACCCAGGGGGCCTACAATGAGCAGTTCTTC. This chain uses TRBV4-1 with TRBJ2-1, with 7 bases matching TRBD1. Trimming at V came to 4 bases and at J to 2 bases, leaving 8 bases not matched to a gene. This CDR3 contains 16 residues. Germline V lookup: CDR1 MGHRA, CDR2 YSYEKL.

This clone was picked up one time. The chain is built from TRBV7-2 and TRBJ2-1; D may be TRBD1 (5 bases). Germline V gene sequence: CDR1 SGHTA, CDR2 FQGNSA. The CDR3 is 15 residues long. The V end was cut by 5 bases, the J end by 0 bases, with 11 bases between. The CDR3 DNA sequence: TGTGCCAGCAGCAACGGACATAGCTCCTACAATGAGCAGTTCTTC. This translates into CASSNGHSSYNEQFF.

This sequence joins TRBV5-4 and TRBJ2-3; the match to TRBD2 covers 7 bases. Germline V gives CDR1 SGHNT, CDR2 YYREEE (reference sequence). The CDR3 has 15 amino acids. V was clipped by 6 bases and J by 3 bases; unmatched bases: 10. Here the CDR3 reads CASTQGLPETDTQYF. In nucleotides, the CDR3 is TGTGCCAGCACCCAGGGACTACCCGAGACAGATACGCAGTATTTT. The full variable domain, with the rest looked up from reference TRBV5-4 and TRBJ2-3, is ETGVTQSPTHLIKTRGQQVTLRCSSQSGHNTVSWYQQALGQGPQFIFQYYREEENGRGNFPPRFSGLQFPNYSSELNVNALELDDSALYLCASTQGLPETDTQYFGPGTRLTVL.

The rearrangement uses TRBV5-1 and TRBJ2-3; D not resolved. Germline V CDR1 and CDR2: SGHRS, YFSETQ. The CDR3 extends over 17 amino acids. V gave up 0 bases and J gave up 2 bases, with 16 bases separating them. CDR3: CASSLAESNSYTDTQYF. In nucleotides, the CDR3 is TGCGCCAGCAGCTTGGCAGAGTCGAACAGTTACACAGATACGCAGTATTTT.

This chain links TRBV27 with TRBJ2-7; 9 bases fit TRBD2. Trimming at V came to 6 bases and at J to 2 bases, leaving 14 bases not matched to a gene. CDR1 and CDR2 from the germline V gene are MNHEY and SMNVEV (reference sequence). The CDR3 is 17 residues long. CDR3 region: CASSPSGRIGFAYEQYF. CDR3 bases: TGTGCCAGCAGCCCGAGCGGGAGGATAGGTTTTGCCTACGAGCAGTACTTC.

The chain links TRBV2 to TRBJ2-5, with 10 bases identical to TRBD1. This CDR3 contains 13 residues. Per the germline V gene, CDR1 is SNHLY and CDR2 is FYNNEI. With 8 bases clipped from V and 3 bases from J, the junction kept 3 bases outside the gene matches. The CDR3 reads CASSGTGEETQYF. CDR3 sequence (DNA): TGTGCCAGCTCCGGGACAGGGGAAGAGACCCAGTACTTC.